Below, one T cell receptor beta chain is given with its context. Antigen specificity is unknown. TCRdb analysed the 5' RACE reads with MiXCR anew, one entry per CDR3 protein. The sample shows around 260,000 distinct CDR3 sequences, around 16% of them seen only once. These data originate in a study of T-cell memory formation after mild COVID-19. Study-wide findings and caveats: CD4+ contracting clones were mainly CM and EM; CD8+ ones, EMRA.

CDR3 length: 14 amino acids. Germline CDR1 is SNHLY and CDR2 is FYNNEI. With 6 bases removed from V and 0 bases from J, the gap between germline ends came to 11 bases. The chain is built from TRBV2 and TRBJ1-1; D gene ambiguous. The TCR originated in a man between 18 and 35 years old who had mild COVID-19 (a few samples of this study predate the infection). Cell type and time point are not known. The material sequenced was PBMCs or a T cell subset sorted from them (not recorded which). CDR3 amino acids: CASSRRHMNTEAFF. CDR3 sequence (DNA): TGTGCCAGCAGCAGGAGACACATGAACACTGAAGCTTTCTTT.